This entry lists 25 T cell receptor beta chains sequenced from one sample in a study of pediatric ulcerative colitis. The rectum was sampled with one to two pinch biopsies at colonoscopy. The assay was immunoSEQ multiplex PCR, and TCRdb's table has in-frame clones only and misses some. The sample yields about 35,000 clones, about 81% seen once. The sequencing sample was made of gut tissue. The receptors were gathered from a boy under 18 with mild ulcerative colitis.

This clone was found once. The chain joins TRBV11-3 to TRBJ2-7, with 7 bases lining up with TRBD1. Germline assignment: CDR1 SGHNT and CDR2 YENEEA. V lost 0 bases, J lost 4 bases, and 6 bases stayed unmatched. The CDR3 is 15 amino acids. The CDR3: CASSLDSGTEYEQYF. The CDR3 coding sequence is TGTGCCAGCAGCTTAGATTCCGGGACAGAGTACGAGCAGTACTTC.

The rearrangement uses TRBV11-2 and TRBJ2-3, with D hard to call. Germline CDR1 and CDR2: SGHAT and FQNNGV. There are 12 residues in the CDR3. V lost 5 bases, J lost 2 bases, and 5 bases lay in between. The CDR3 here is CASSLYTDTQYF. CDR3 DNA: TGTGCCAGCAGCCTCTACACAGATACGCAGTATTTT.

This rearrangement joins TRBV6-5 to TRBJ1-1; D is perhaps TRBD1 (6 bases). This CDR3 spans 15 amino acids. Trimming took 9 bases from V and 7 from J, leaving 24 bases between them. From germline, CDR1 is MNHEY and CDR2 SVGAGI. The CDR3 bases are TGTGCCAGTATTCCTAGCGGGGGGCCCGTTGGTGAAGCTTTCTTT. It specifies CASIPSGGPVGEAFF.

The rearrangement uses TRBV18 and TRBJ2-5, with D possibly being TRBD2 (6 bases). Germline-derived CDR1 and CDR2 are KGHSH and LQKENI. Trimming pared 3 bases from V and 5 bases from J, leaving 16 bases between. The CDR3 loop spans 15 amino acids. DNA for the CDR3: TGTGCCAGCTCACCCGGGCCCTCTAGCGTGGAGACCCAGTACTTC. As protein: CASSPGPSSVETQYF.

The chain uses TRBV4-2 and TRBJ1-1; D call uncertain. Germline values: CDR1 LGHNA, CDR2 YNFKEQ. The V end was cut by 0 bases, the J end by 5 bases, with 7 bases between. CDR3 length: 13 amino acids. CDR3 DNA: TGTGCCAGCAGCCAAGATCGGTGGACTGAAGCTTTCTTT. Amino acids: CASSQDRWTEAFF.

The V gene is TRBV7-9, the J gene TRBJ2-2; TRBD1 aligns across 8 bases. The germline V gene has CDR1 SEHNR and CDR2 FQNEAQ (reference sequence). The junction had 10 bases not matched to a gene; V was cut back by 5 bases and J by 2 bases. The CDR3 contains 17 residues. Written as DNA, the CDR3 is TGTGCCAGCAGCCCCGGACAGGGCCGAGGAAACACCGGGGAGCTGTTTTTT. The encoded protein is CASSPGQGRGNTGELFF.

V gene TRBV9 combines with J gene TRBJ2-3; 8 positions match TRBD2. V was pared by 0 bases and J by 4 bases, with 4 bases of the junction left unmatched. Germline-derived CDR1 and CDR2 are SGDLS and YYNGEE. The CDR3 contains 15 residues. The CDR3 loop reads CASSVAGGQSDTQYF. CDR3 bases: TGTGCCAGCAGCGTAGCGGGGGGGCAGTCAGATACGCAGTATTTT.

The J gene is TRBJ1-3, the V gene TRBV13; 7 bases align to TRBD1. The V and J ends lost 0 bases and 2 bases, in that order; junction bases with no gene match: 1. This CDR3 has 15 amino acids. CDR1 and CDR2 from the germline V gene are PRHDT and FYEKMQ (reference sequence). The DNA of the CDR3 is TGTGCCAGCAGCTTAGGACAGGGGACTGGAAACACCATATATTTT. This codes for CASSLGQGTGNTIYF. Full variable domain (outside the CDR3, taken from reference TRBV13 and TRBJ1-3): AAGVIQSPRHLIKEKRETATLKCYPIPRHDTVYWYQQGPGQDPQFLISFYEKMQSDKGSIPDRFSAQQFSDYHSELNMSSLELGDSALYFCASSLGQGTGNTIYFGEGSWLTVV.

The rearrangement uses TRBV5-1 and TRBJ2-7, with 10 bases matching TRBD2. This CDR3 comprises 16 residues. V was pared by 1 base and J by 4 bases, with 8 bases of the junction left unmatched. The germline gives CDR1 SGHRS, CDR2 YFSETQ. CDR3 loop: CASSLLSGGLGYEQYF. The CDR3 DNA sequence: TGCGCCAGCAGCTTGCTTAGCGGGGGGCTCGGGTACGAGCAGTACTTC.

This sequence joins TRBV4-1 and TRBJ2-7, with 10 bases identical to TRBD2. V lost 2 bases to trimming and J lost 2 bases; unmatched junction nucleotides: 3. The CDR3 totals 15 residues. Germline CDR1 MGHRA, CDR2 YSYEKL. Here the CDR3 reads CASSQIAGGAYEQYF. For the CDR3, the DNA is TGCGCCAGCAGCCAAATAGCGGGGGGTGCCTACGAGCAGTACTTC.

The rearrangement joins TRBV29-1 to TRBJ2-1, with 9 bases that match TRBD2. The length of the CDR3 is 16 residues. V lost 4 bases and J lost 9; bases outside the gene matches: 16. The germline V gene has CDR1 SQVTM and CDR2 ANQGSEA. The CDR3 DNA is TGCAGCGTTGTCCCCCCAATGGGACTAGCCATGTCTGAGCAGTTCTTC. This codes for CSVVPPMGLAMSEQFF.

V is TRBV29-1 and J is TRBJ2-3, with 9 bases identical to TRBD2. The junction had 8 bases not matched to a gene; V was cut back by 6 bases and J by 4 bases. The CDR3 is 14 residues long. Germline-derived CDR1 and CDR2 are SQVTM and ANQGSEA. CDR3 amino acids: CSVFKGLASDTQYF. DNA of the CDR3: TGCAGCGTCTTTAAGGGACTAGCCTCAGATACGCAGTATTTT.

The chain recombines TRBV15 with TRBJ1-5, with 8 bases lining up with TRBD1. CDR3 length: 14 amino acids. Germline trimming cut 6 bases from V and 7 bases from J; bases unmatched to any gene: 8. CDR1 LNHNV and CDR2 YYDKDF come from the germline V gene (reference sequence). CDR3 protein: CATSVDRARQPQHF. The CDR3 DNA is TGTGCCACCAGTGTGGACAGGGCTCGGCAGCCCCAGCATTTT.

This clone was detected only once. The chain is built from TRBV7-2 and TRBJ2-1; TRBD2 agrees at 11 bases. The CDR3 runs 15 residues. The germline CDR1 and CDR2 sequences are SGHTA and FQGNSA. Trimming took 2 bases from V and 4 from J; bases not matched to a gene: 1. CDR3 DNA sequence: TGTGCCAGCAGCTTAATAGCGGGGGGGTACAATGAGCAGTTCTTC. Its protein is CASSLIAGGYNEQFF.

In DNA form, the CDR3 reads TGTGCCAGCAGCCAAGCGGCAGGACGGCTCTATGGCTACACCTTC. Translating gives CASSQAAGRLYGYTF. The chain joins TRBV14 to TRBJ1-2; D ambiguous. Germline CDR1 is SGHDN and CDR2 is FVKESK. V was clipped by 1 base and J by 4 bases, with 13 bases between them. The CDR3 is made up of 15 amino acids.

CDR3 sequence: CASSLTGPSGNTIYF. DNA for the CDR3: TGTGCCAGTAGTCTGACAGGACCCTCTGGAAACACCATATATTTT. The chain couples TRBV19 to TRBJ1-3, with a tentative D call TRBD1 (6 bases). Germline CDR1 is LNHDA and CDR2 is SQIVND (reference sequence). Trimming removed 5 bases at V and 0 bases at J, with 11 bases between. The CDR3 totals 15 residues.

This chain joins TRBV5-1 and TRBJ1-2; 7 bases align to TRBD1. This CDR3 has 17 residues. Germline V lookup: CDR1 SGHRS, CDR2 YFSETQ. The junction had 12 bases not matched to a gene; V was cut back by 4 bases and J by 0 bases. CDR3 nucleotides: TGCGCCAGCAGCCTGGACAGGCCGCGCCTGACTAACTATGGCTACACCTTC. Translation: CASSLDRPRLTNYGYTF.

This chain uses TRBV5-1 with TRBJ1-2; D is undetermined. Germline CDR1 is SGHRS and CDR2 is YFSETQ. This CDR3 contains 16 residues. Trimming pared 0 bases from V and 5 bases from J, leaving 17 bases between. The CDR3 nucleotides are TGCGCCAGCAGCTTGGCCGGGCCCTATGATGGGTATGGCTACACCTTC. Its protein product is CASSLAGPYDGYGYTF.

Only one count was recorded for this clone. V gene TRBV6-1 combines with J gene TRBJ1-1, with D unresolved. The CDR3 spans 11 residues. V lost 7 bases and J lost 8, with 11 bases in between. Germline V gene sequence: CDR1 MNHNS, CDR2 SASEGT. The DNA of the CDR3 is TGTGCCAGCAAGGGAACAGCGGAAGCTTTCTTT. Amino acids: CASKGTAEAFF.

A few counts support this clone. V is TRBV5-5 and J is TRBJ1-4, with D maybe TRBD1 (5 bases). V lost 5 bases and J 0 bases, leaving 5 bases between the germline ends. Germline CDR1 is SGHKS and CDR2 is YYEKEE (reference sequence). The CDR3 has 13 amino acids. CDR3 sequence (DNA): TGTGCCAGCAGGACAGCAACTAATGAAAAACTGTTTTTT. Amino acids: CASRTATNEKLFF.

The genes are TRBV2 and TRBJ1-5; weak D call: TRBD1 (5 bases). In germline, CDR1 is SNHLY, CDR2 FYNNEI. This CDR3 spans 15 amino acids. Between the trimmed V and J ends, which lost 8 bases and 7 bases, there was a span of 21 bases. In nucleotides, the CDR3 is TGTGCCAGCTGCCCCTCGAACCTTTGGGGCCAGCCCCAGCATTTT. This encodes CASCPSNLWGQPQHF. Full variable domain (rest looked up from reference TRBV2 and TRBJ1-5): EPEVTQTPSHQVTQMGQEVILRCVPISNHLYFYWYRQILGQKVEFLVSFYNNEISEKSEIFDDQFSVERPDGSNFTLKIRSTKLEDSAMYFCASCPSNLWGQPQHFGDGTRLSIL.

The chain couples TRBV2 to TRBJ1-2, with D perhaps matching TRBD1 (6 bases). From germline, CDR1 is SNHLY and CDR2 FYNNEI. The CDR3 consists of 15 residues. Trimming cost V 5 bases and J 6 bases, with 19 bases left between them. The CDR3 spells CASSIQRGGRDGYTF. The DNA of the CDR3 is TGTGCCAGCAGTATCCAACGGGGGGGGCGGGATGGCTACACCTTC.

The chain carries TRBV5-8 and TRBJ2-5; 12 bases line up with TRBD2. The CDR3 has 16 amino acids. Germline trimming cut 3 bases from V and 5 bases from J; bases unmatched to any gene: 8. Germline V gives CDR1 SGHTS, CDR2 YDEGEE. CDR3 sequence reads: CASSSWTSGELETQYF. CDR3 sequence (DNA): TGTGCCAGCAGCTCGTGGACTAGCGGGGAATTGGAGACCCAGTACTTC. Together with reference TRBV5-8 and TRBJ2-5, the CDR3 gives the full variable domain: EAGVTQSPTHLIKTRGQQATLRCSPISGHTSVYWYQQALGLGLQFLLWYDEGEERNRGNFPPRFSGRQFPNYSSELNVNALELEDSALYLCASSSWTSGELETQYFGPGTRLLVL.

The rearrangement uses TRBV5-8 and TRBJ1-5; D is unclear. Trimming left V 0 bases short and J 0 bases short, with 1 base between. Germline CDR1 is SGHTS and CDR2 is YDEGEE. The CDR3 length is 13 residues. CDR3 nucleotides: TGTGCCAGCAGCTTGGATAGCAATCAGCCCCAGCATTTT. This encodes CASSLDSNQPQHF. Looking up the rest from reference TRBV5-8 and TRBJ1-5 gives the full variable domain: EAGVTQSPTHLIKTRGQQATLRCSPISGHTSVYWYQQALGLGLQFLLWYDEGEERNRGNFPPRFSGRQFPNYSSELNVNALELEDSALYLCASSLDSNQPQHFGDGTRLSIL.

This chain links TRBV5-4 with TRBJ1-6; 8 positions agree with TRBD1. CDR1 SGHNT and CDR2 YYREEE come from the germline V gene (reference sequence). The CDR3 contains 15 residues. The V and J ends lost 4 bases and 3 bases, in that order; junction bases with no gene match: 3. In DNA form, the CDR3 reads TGTGCCAGCAGCCGGGACAGGAACTATAATTCACCCCTCCACTTT. It translates to CASSRDRNYNSPLHF.